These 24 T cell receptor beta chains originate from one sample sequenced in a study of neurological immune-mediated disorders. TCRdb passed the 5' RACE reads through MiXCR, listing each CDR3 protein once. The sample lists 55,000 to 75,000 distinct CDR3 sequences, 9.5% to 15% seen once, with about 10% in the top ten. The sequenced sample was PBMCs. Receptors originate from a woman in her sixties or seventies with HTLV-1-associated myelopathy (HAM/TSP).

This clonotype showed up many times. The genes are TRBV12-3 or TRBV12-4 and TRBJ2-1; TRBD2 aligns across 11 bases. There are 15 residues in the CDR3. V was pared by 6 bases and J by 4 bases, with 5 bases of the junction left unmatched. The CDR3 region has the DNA TGTGCCAGCAGGAAACTAGCGGGGGCTTACAATGAGCAGTTCTTC. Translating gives CASRKLAGAYNEQFF.

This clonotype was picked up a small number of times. CDR3 nucleotides: TGTGCCAGTAGTATAGATCCGGAATACAATGAGCAGTTCTTC. Its protein product is CASSIDPEYNEQFF. The chain couples TRBV19 to TRBJ2-1; D gene ambiguous. This CDR3 spans 14 amino acids. The ends were cut back, 0 bases at V and 4 bases at J, with 7 bases in the middle. From germline, CDR1 is LNHDA and CDR2 SQIVND (reference sequence). Filled out from reference TRBV19 and TRBJ2-1, the complete variable domain reads DGGITQSPKYLFRKEGQNVTLSCEQNLNHDAMYWYRQDPGQGLRLIYYSQIVNDFQKGDIAEGYSVSREKKESFPLTVTSAQKNPTAFYLCASSIDPEYNEQFFGPGTRLTVL.

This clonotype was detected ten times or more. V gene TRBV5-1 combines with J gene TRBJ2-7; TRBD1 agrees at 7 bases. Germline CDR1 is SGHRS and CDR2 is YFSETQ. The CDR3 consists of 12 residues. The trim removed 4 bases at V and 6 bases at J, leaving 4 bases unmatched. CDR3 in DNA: TGCGCCAGCAGCAGACAGGGTTCCGAGCAGTACTTC. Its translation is CASSRQGSEQYF.

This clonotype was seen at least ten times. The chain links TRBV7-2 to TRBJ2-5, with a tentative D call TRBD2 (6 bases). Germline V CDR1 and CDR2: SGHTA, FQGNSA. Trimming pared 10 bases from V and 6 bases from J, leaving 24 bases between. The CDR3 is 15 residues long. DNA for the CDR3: TGTGCCATATTCCGTCGGGCGGGAAGCATGAAGACCCAGTACTTC. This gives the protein CAIFRRAGSMKTQYF. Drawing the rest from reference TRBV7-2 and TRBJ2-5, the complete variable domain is GAGVSQSPSNKVTEKGKDVELRCDPISGHTALYWYRQSLGQGLEFLIYFQGNSAPDKSGLPSDRFSAERTGGSVSTLTIQRTQQEDSAVYLCAIFRRAGSMKTQYFGPGTRLLVL.

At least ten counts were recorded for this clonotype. For the CDR3, the DNA is TGTGCCAGCAGCCAAGATTTGGGGGGAATCCAGCATTTT. It codes for CASSQDLGGIQHF. The rearrangement links TRBV3-1 to TRBJ1-5, with TRBD1 as a possible D gene (5 bases). Germline V gene data show CDR1 as LGHDT and CDR2 as YNNKEL (reference sequence). V lost 0 bases, J lost 12 bases, and 12 bases lay in between. There are 13 residues in the CDR3. Full variable domain (outside the CDR3, taken from reference TRBV3-1 and TRBJ1-5): DTAVSQTPKYLVTQMGNDKSIKCEQNLGHDTMYWYKQDSKKFLKIMFSYNNKELIINETVPNRFSPKSPDKAHLNLHINSLELGDSAVYFCASSQDLGGIQHFGDGTRLSIL.

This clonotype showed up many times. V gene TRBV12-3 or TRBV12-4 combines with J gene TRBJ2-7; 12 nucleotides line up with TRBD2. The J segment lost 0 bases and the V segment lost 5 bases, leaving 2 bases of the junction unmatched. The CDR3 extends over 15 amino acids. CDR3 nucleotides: TGTGCCAGCAGTACTAGCGGGAGGACCTCCTACGAGCAGTACTTC. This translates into CASSTSGRTSYEQYF.

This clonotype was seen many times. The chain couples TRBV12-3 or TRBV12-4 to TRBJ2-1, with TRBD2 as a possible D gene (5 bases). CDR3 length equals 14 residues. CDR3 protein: CATTYASSYNEQFF. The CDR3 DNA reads TGTGCGACTACCTACGCTAGCTCCTACAATGAGCAGTTCTTC.

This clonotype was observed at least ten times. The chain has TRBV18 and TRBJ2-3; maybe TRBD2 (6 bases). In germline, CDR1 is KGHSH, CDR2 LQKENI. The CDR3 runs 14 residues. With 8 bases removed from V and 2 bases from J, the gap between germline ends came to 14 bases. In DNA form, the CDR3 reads TGTGCCAGCGCACTAGCTTTGACCACAGATACGCAGTATTTT. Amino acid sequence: CASALALTTDTQYF.

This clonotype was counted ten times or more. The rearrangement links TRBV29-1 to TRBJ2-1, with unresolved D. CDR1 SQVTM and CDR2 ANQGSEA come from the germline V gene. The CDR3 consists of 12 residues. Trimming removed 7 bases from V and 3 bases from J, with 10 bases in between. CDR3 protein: CSARLDYNEQFF. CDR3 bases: TGCAGCGCACGACTCGACTACAATGAGCAGTTCTTC.

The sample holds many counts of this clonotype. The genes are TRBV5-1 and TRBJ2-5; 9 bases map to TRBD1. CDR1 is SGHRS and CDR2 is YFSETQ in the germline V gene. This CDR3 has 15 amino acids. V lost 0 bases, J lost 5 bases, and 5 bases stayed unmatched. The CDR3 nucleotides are TGCGCCAGCAGCTTGGGACAGGGGGTCGGGGAGACCCAGTACTTC. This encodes CASSLGQGVGETQYF.

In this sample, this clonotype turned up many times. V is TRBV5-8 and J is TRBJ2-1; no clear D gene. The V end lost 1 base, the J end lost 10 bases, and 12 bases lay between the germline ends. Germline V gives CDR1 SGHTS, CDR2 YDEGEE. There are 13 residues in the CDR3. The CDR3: CASSLLLVPEQFF. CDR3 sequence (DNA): TGTGCCAGCAGCTTGTTGTTGGTCCCCGAGCAGTTCTTC.

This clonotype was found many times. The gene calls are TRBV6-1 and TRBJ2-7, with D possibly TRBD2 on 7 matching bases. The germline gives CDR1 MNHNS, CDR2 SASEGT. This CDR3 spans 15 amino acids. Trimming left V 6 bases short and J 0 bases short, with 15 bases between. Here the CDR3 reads CASRGDAGASYEQYF. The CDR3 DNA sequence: TGTGCCAGCAGAGGGGACGCGGGGGCCTCCTACGAGCAGTACTTC.

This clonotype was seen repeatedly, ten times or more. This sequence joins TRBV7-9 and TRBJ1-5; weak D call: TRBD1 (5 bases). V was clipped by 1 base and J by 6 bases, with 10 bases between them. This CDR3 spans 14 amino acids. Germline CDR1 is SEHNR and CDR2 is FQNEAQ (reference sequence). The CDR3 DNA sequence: TGTGCCAGCAGCTTAGGGCAGGGCGCTCAGCCCCAGCATTTT. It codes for CASSLGQGAQPQHF.

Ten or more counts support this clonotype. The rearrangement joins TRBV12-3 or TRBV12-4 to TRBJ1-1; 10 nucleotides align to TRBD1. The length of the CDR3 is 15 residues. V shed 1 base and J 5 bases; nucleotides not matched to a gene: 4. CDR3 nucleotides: TGTGCCAGCAGTTTAGGGGGACAGGGGAAGACTGAAGCTTTCTTT. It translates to CASSLGGQGKTEAFF.

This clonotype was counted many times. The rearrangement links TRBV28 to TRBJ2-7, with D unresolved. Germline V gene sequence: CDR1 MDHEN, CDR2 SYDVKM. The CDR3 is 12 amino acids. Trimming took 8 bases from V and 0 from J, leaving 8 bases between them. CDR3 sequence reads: CASERGSYEQYF. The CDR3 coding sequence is TGTGCCAGCGAACGAGGCTCCTACGAGCAGTACTTC.

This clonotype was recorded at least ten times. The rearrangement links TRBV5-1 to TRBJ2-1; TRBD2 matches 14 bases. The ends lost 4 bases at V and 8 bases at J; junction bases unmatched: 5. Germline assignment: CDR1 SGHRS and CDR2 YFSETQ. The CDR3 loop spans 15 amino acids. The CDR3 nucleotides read TGCGCCAGCAGCCCGGGACTAGCGGGAGTGCATGAGCAGTTCTTC. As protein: CASSPGLAGVHEQFF.

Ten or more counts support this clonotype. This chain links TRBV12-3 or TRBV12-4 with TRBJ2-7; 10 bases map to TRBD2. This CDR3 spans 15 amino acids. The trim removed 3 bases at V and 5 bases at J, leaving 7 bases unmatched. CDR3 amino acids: CASSLSGRAVHEQYF. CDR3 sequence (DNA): TGTGCCAGCAGTTTGAGCGGGAGGGCCGTCCACGAGCAGTACTTC.

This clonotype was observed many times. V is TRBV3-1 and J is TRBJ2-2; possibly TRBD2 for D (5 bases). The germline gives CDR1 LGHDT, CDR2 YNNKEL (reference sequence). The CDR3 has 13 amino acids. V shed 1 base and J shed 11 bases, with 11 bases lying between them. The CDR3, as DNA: TGTGCCAGCAGCCAAGTTACTAGAGGAGAGCTGTTTTTT. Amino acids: CASSQVTRGELFF.

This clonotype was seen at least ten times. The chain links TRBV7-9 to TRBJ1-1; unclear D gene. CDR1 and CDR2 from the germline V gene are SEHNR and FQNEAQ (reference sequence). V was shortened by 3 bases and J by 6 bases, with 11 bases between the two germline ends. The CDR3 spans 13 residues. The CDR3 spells CASSLRGISEAFF. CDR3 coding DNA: TGTGCCAGCAGCTTGCGGGGTATCTCTGAAGCTTTCTTT.

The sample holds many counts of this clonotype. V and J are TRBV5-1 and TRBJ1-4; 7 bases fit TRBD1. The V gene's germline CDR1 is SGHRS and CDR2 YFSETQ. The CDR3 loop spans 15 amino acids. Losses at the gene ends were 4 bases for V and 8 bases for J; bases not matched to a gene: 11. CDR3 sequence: CASSDRQGYYEKLFF. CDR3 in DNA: TGCGCCAGCAGCGACCGACAGGGCTATTACGAAAAACTGTTTTTT.

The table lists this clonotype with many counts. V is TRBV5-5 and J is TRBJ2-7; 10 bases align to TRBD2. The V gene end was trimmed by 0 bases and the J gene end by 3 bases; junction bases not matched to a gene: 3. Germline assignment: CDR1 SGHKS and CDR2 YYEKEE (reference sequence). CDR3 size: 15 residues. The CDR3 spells CASSLAGTSVYEQYF. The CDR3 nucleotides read TGTGCCAGCAGCTTGGCCGGGACTAGCGTCTACGAGCAGTACTTC.

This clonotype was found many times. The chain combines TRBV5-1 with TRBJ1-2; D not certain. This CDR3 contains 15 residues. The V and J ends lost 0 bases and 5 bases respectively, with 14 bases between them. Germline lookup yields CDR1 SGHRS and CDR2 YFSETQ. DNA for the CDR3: TGCGCCAGCAGCTTGGCATCTCGGGAGCTATATGGCTACACCTTC. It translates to CASSLASRELYGYTF. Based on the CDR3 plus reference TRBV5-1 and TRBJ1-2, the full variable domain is KAGVTQTPRYLIKTRGQQVTLSCSPISGHRSVSWYQQTPGQGLQFLFEYFSETQRNKGNFPGRFSGRQFSNSRSEMNVSTLELGDSALYLCASSLASRELYGYTFGSGTRLTVV.

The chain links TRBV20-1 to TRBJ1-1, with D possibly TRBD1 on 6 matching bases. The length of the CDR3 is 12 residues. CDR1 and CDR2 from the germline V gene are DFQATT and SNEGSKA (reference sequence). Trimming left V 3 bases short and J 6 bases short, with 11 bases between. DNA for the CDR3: TGCAGTGCTAGCCCGGGGGCCTCTGAAGCTTTCTTT. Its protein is CSASPGASEAFF.

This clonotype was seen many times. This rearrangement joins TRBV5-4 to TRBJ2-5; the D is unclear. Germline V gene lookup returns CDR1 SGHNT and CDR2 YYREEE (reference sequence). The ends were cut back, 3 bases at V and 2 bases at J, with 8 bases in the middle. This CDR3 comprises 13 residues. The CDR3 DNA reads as TGTGCCAGCAGCTCGCGAGATCAAGAGACCCAGTACTTC. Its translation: CASSSRDQETQYF. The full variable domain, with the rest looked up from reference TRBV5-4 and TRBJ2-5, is ETGVTQSPTHLIKTRGQQVTLRCSSQSGHNTVSWYQQALGQGPQFIFQYYREEENGRGNFPPRFSGLQFPNYSSELNVNALELDDSALYLCASSSRDQETQYFGPGTRLLVL.